The 7 T cell receptor beta chains below were found in one sample sequenced in a study of T cells in Graves' hyperthyroidism and ophthalmopathy. Amplification yielded TCR beta CDR3 regions, with RNA transcripts as the source. HTBI primers were the set used in a first-round RT-PCR of the TCR CDR3. TCRdb re-called the multiplex PCR reads through MiXCR, storing one row per CDR3 protein. This sample has approximately 690,000 distinct CDR3 sequences; about 20% occur once, and the top ten carry more than 30%. Sample: blood. The receptors were gathered from a young man with Graves' ophthalmopathy.

This clonotype showed up just a few times. The chain joins TRBV5-4 to TRBJ2-7, with a possible D match to TRBD2 (6 bases). The CDR3 sequence is 12 residues long. Trimming removed 10 bases from V and 6 bases from J, with 17 bases in between. Germline CDR1 is SGHNT and CDR2 is YYREEE (reference sequence). The CDR3 sequence is CALVGGPGEQYF. CDR3 bases: TGTGCCCTTGTTGGAGGGCCGGGCGAGCAGTACTTC.

This clonotype was seen a few times. This chain uses TRBV6-6 with TRBJ1-2, with no clear D. Germline CDR1 and CDR2: MNHNY and SVGAGI (reference sequence). Trimming took off 2 bases at V and 8 bases at J, with 9 bases between the two ends. The CDR3 consists of 12 residues. CDR3 bases: TGTGCCAGCAGTTACGACGCAAGGGGCTACACCTTC. Amino acids: CASSYDARGYTF.

This clonotype has a count of ten or more. This sequence joins TRBV5-1 and TRBJ2-7; D is possibly TRBD2 (6 bases). The V end was cut by 4 bases, the J end by 4 bases, with 15 bases between. The CDR3 totals 14 residues. CDR1 is SGHRS and CDR2 is YFSETQ in the germline V gene. The CDR3 region is CASSPGVGDYEQYF. In DNA, the CDR3 is TGCGCCAGCAGCCCGGGAGTGGGGGATTACGAGCAGTACTTC.

The chain recombines TRBV3-1 with TRBJ2-2; no clear D gene. V was clipped by 4 bases and J by 6 bases, with 18 bases between them. CDR1 and CDR2 from the germline V gene are LGHDT and YNNKEL (reference sequence). The CDR3 has 16 amino acids. This CDR3 is CASSPRSGEFAGELFF. The CDR3 region has the DNA TGTGCCAGCAGCCCCCGTTCAGGTGAATTTGCCGGGGAGCTGTTTTTT.

This clonotype came up a few times. The chain joins TRBV7-9 to TRBJ2-7; TRBD2 matches 7 bases. This CDR3 has 13 amino acids. V shed 6 bases, J shed 3 bases, and the junction held 5 bases outside the gene matches. Looked up from germline, CDR1 is SEHNR and CDR2 is FQNEAQ (reference sequence). The CDR3 here is CASSPASGYEQYF. In nucleotides, the CDR3 is TGTGCCAGCAGTCCGGCTAGCGGCTACGAGCAGTACTTC.

J is TRBJ2-1 and V is TRBV7-9; TRBD2 matches 7 bases. The length of the CDR3 is 12 residues. Germline lookup yields CDR1 SEHNR and CDR2 FQNEAQ (reference sequence). Trimming removed 11 bases from V and 8 bases from J; junction bases left unmatched: 9. The CDR3 here is CAHGGDRYEQFF. The CDR3 DNA reads as TGTGCCCATGGGGGGGATCGATATGAGCAGTTCTTC.

The chain has TRBV7-9 and TRBJ2-1; TRBD2 aligns across 10 bases. The CDR3 consists of 16 residues. The V segment lost 4 bases and the J segment 4 bases; nucleotides outside the gene matches: 7. Germline V gives CDR1 SEHNR, CDR2 FQNEAQ (reference sequence). CDR3 residues: CASSSASGRSYNEQFF. The CDR3 DNA reads TGTGCCAGCAGCTCGGCTAGCGGGAGAAGTTACAATGAGCAGTTCTTC.